The clone carrying this T cell receptor beta chain has only one observation. Its antigen is still unknown. PCR was performed using 60 Vbeta and 13 Jbeta primers. The method was immunoSEQ multiplex PCR; TCRdb's version includes in-frame clones alone and lacks a portion of them. The sample has about 170,000 clones, around 76% seen once. Germline V gene sequence: CDR1 LNHDA, CDR2 SQIVND (reference sequence). The CDR3 sequence is 16 residues long. V shed 6 bases and J 6 bases; nucleotides not matched to a gene: 14. This entry comes from a study of cytomegalovirus exposure and HLA in healthy donors. Whole-study findings and limits: The study carried out a later analysis of TCR beta sequences. It associated 15,000 to 20,000 of them with specific HLA alleles at a false discovery rate of 0.05.

This TCR came from a woman between 25 and 40 years old in good health and CMV-seropositive. The rearrangement links TRBV19 to TRBJ2-7; 10 bases fit TRBD2. The sequenced sample consisted of PBMCs. The CDR3: CASRSNLSGGRREQYF. The CDR3 DNA reads as TGTGCCAGTAGATCGAATCTTAGCGGGGGGCGGCGCGAGCAGTACTTC. The full variable domain, its missing parts supplied by reference TRBV19 and TRBJ2-7, is DGGITQSPKYLFRKEGQNVTLSCEQNLNHDAMYWYRQDPGQGLRLIYYSQIVNDFQKGDIAEGYSVSREKKESFPLTVTSAQKNPTAFYLCASRSNLSGGRREQYFGPGTRLTVT.